A single TCR beta chain is shown here with its context. These data are taken from a study of blood T cell repertoires in COVID-19. Study-level information: Sites across the United States, Italy and Spain contributed samples from acute and convalescent COVID-19.

Profiled with immunoSEQ multiplex PCR; TCRdb holds only in-frame clones, not every one. The sample records some 200,000 clones, approximately 90% being singletons. Sequenced input: peripheral blood. The TCR originated in a man aged 18 to 29 with active or convalescent COVID-19.

The CDR3 nucleotides are TGTGCCAGCAGTGAACAGGTGGCCGGCGAGCAGTACTTC. This sequence encodes CASSEQVAGEQYF. The chain recombines TRBV6-1 with TRBJ2-7; D is unresolved. This CDR3 is 13 amino acids long. V was shortened by 2 bases and J by 6 bases, with 11 bases between the two germline ends. Germline V gene lookup returns CDR1 MNHNS and CDR2 SASEGT.